The 17 T cell receptor beta chains below were found in one sample sequenced in a study of blood T cell repertoires in COVID-19. TCRdb's table, derived via immunoSEQ multiplex PCR, lists solely in-frame clones and lacks some. Among about 150,000 clones, around 81% were seen once, and the ten largest hold 6.2%. Sample: PBMCs or T cells enriched from blood (not recorded which). These receptors all stem from a woman in her thirties or forties who had recovered from COVID-19.

This chain connects TRBV5-1 to TRBJ1-2; weak D call: TRBD1 (5 bases). The V and J ends lost 5 bases and 0 bases respectively, with 8 bases between them. The CDR3 runs to 13 residues. Germline V gene sequence: CDR1 SGHRS, CDR2 YFSETQ. This CDR3 reads CASRRGPNYGYTF. Written as DNA, the CDR3 is TGCGCCAGCAGAAGGGGTCCTAACTATGGCTACACCTTC.

This clone was recorded only once. The chain uses TRBV24-1 and TRBJ1-6; 8 positions match TRBD1. V trimming: 12 bases; J trimming: 7 bases; junction bases outside the gene matches: 16. This CDR3 region has 16 residues. Germline V lookup: CDR1 KGHDR, CDR2 SFDVKD. CDR3 in DNA: TGTGCCCCCATCCCCGGACAGGGAGTATTAAATTCACCCCTCCACTTT. Protein sequence: CAPIPGQGVLNSPLHF.

The chain recombines TRBV4-1 with TRBJ2-5; D unresolved. The CDR3 runs 17 residues. The V end was cut by 4 bases, the J end by 1 base, with 19 bases between. Germline V gene lookup returns CDR1 MGHRA and CDR2 YSYEKL. In nucleotides, the CDR3 is TGCGCCAGCAGCCTACGCCCCCCGGGTGCAACCCAAGAGACCCAGTACTTC. Translated: CASSLRPPGATQETQYF.

V is TRBV27 and J is TRBJ2-1; TRBD1 aligns across 9 bases. The CDR3 consists of 16 residues. The V gene's germline CDR1 is MNHEY and CDR2 SMNVEV (reference sequence). V shed 2 bases, J shed 6 bases, and the junction held 8 bases outside the gene matches. The CDR3 nucleotides read TGTGCCAGCAGTTTACTTGGGACAGGGTCGGCCAATGAGCAGTTCTTC. It specifies CASSLLGTGSANEQFF.

This chain uses TRBV5-1 with TRBJ2-3; tentatively, D is TRBD2 (5 bases). The germline V gene has CDR1 SGHRS and CDR2 YFSETQ. The ends were cut back, 0 bases at V and 2 bases at J, with 13 bases in the middle. This CDR3 contains 16 residues. CDR3 nucleotides: TGCGCCAGCAGCTTGGGTGAGGGCGGAATCACAGATACGCAGTATTTT. It encodes CASSLGEGGITDTQYF.

V is TRBV6-1 and J is TRBJ1-1; perhaps TRBD1 as D (5 bases). The V end was cut by 0 bases, the J end by 5 bases, with 10 bases between. The CDR3 is 14 residues long. Germline V gene data show CDR1 as MNHNS and CDR2 as SASEGT. The DNA of the CDR3 is TGTGCCAGCAGTGAAGCAACGGGGGTTACTGAAGCTTTCTTT. Residues: CASSEATGVTEAFF.

This rearrangement joins TRBV2 to TRBJ1-1; TRBD1 is a possible D gene (6 bases). CDR3 length equals 15 residues. V gave up 2 bases and J gave up 7 bases, with 17 bases separating them. Germline assignment: CDR1 SNHLY and CDR2 FYNNEI. CDR3: CASSEPTGPIGEAFF. Here the CDR3 DNA reads TGTGCCAGCAGTGAACCAACAGGGCCAATTGGTGAAGCTTTCTTT.

This clone has a handful of counts. This rearrangement joins TRBV28 to TRBJ1-3; D unclear. Looked up from germline, CDR1 is MDHEN and CDR2 is SYDVKM. The CDR3 consists of 16 residues. V was trimmed by 5 bases and J by 0 bases, leaving 14 bases between them. The CDR3 DNA reads TGTGCCAGCAGTCGACTGAACGTTCCCTCTGGAAACACCATATATTTT. It translates to CASSRLNVPSGNTIYF.

This clone showed up just once. V and J are TRBV20-1 and TRBJ2-7, with D maybe TRBD2 (5 bases). The CDR3 sequence is 14 residues long. Deletions cut 3 bases from V and 2 bases from J, with 14 bases between. CDR1 and CDR2 from the germline V gene are DFQATT and SNEGSKA (reference sequence). CDR3 DNA sequence: TGCAGTGCTAGTCCCAAGCGGAGCCCCTACGAGCAGTACTTC. Translated, it gives CSASPKRSPYEQYF.

This chain joins TRBV27 and TRBJ2-1; 8 nucleotides align to TRBD2. Germline V gene data show CDR1 as MNHEY and CDR2 as SMNVEV (reference sequence). The length of the CDR3 is 16 residues. V lost 1 base, J lost 5 bases, and 7 bases stayed unmatched. Here the CDR3 reads CASSLYPGGPNNEQFF. The CDR3 region has the DNA TGTGCCAGCAGTTTATATCCGGGGGGGCCCAACAATGAGCAGTTCTTC.

The chain is built from TRBV2 and TRBJ1-1, with TRBD1 matching over 12 bases. The ends lost 6 bases at V and 1 base at J; junction bases unmatched: 0. The CDR3 covers 14 residues. Germline loops: CDR1 SNHLY, CDR2 FYNNEI. CDR3 nucleotide sequence: TGTGCCAGCAGGGGACAGGGGGCGAACACTGAAGCTTTCTTT. Translated, it gives CASRGQGANTEAFF. Full variable domain (rest looked up from reference TRBV2 and TRBJ1-1): EPEVTQTPSHQVTQMGQEVILRCVPISNHLYFYWYRQILGQKVEFLVSFYNNEISEKSEIFDDQFSVERPDGSNFTLKIRSTKLEDSAMYFCASRGQGANTEAFFGQGTRLTVV.

This clone was seen just once. V gene TRBV6-5 combines with J gene TRBJ2-3; maybe TRBD2 (6 bases). V lost 8 bases to trimming and J lost 2 bases, with 11 bases between them. The germline V gene has CDR1 MNHEY and CDR2 SVGAGI. This CDR3 region has 13 residues. Here the CDR3 reads CASSGGATDTQYF. CDR3 nucleotide sequence: TGTGCCAGCTCCGGCGGGGCCACAGATACGCAGTATTTT.

The chain is built from TRBV27 and TRBJ1-6, with 7 bases aligning to TRBD1. Germline V gives CDR1 MNHEY, CDR2 SMNVEV (reference sequence). Losses at the gene ends were 8 bases for V and 4 bases for J; bases not matched to a gene: 8. CDR3 length: 15 amino acids. The CDR3 is CASAQGIWYNSPLHF. CDR3 bases: TGTGCCAGCGCACAGGGGATTTGGTATAATTCACCCCTCCACTTT.

The chain links TRBV6-2 or TRBV6-3 to TRBJ1-5; D perhaps matches TRBD1 (6 bases). V was cut by 0 bases and J by 5 bases, with 11 bases left in between. The CDR3 is 15 residues long. CDR1 and CDR2 from the germline V gene are MNHEY and SVGEGT. The CDR3 sequence: CASSYSGTSYQPQHF. Here the CDR3 DNA reads TGTGCCAGCAGTTACTCCGGGACAAGCTATCAGCCCCAGCATTTT.

CDR3: CASSRGLAAYNEQFF. For the CDR3, the DNA is TGTGCCAGCAGCAGGGGACTAGCGGCCTACAATGAGCAGTTCTTC. The rearrangement links TRBV7-6 to TRBJ2-1, with 11 bases matching TRBD2. The CDR3 is made up of 15 amino acids. J gave up 2 bases and V 5 bases, and 2 bases lay outside the gene matches. CDR1 is SGHVS and CDR2 is FNYEAQ in the germline V gene.

The V call is TRBV6-5, the J call TRBJ1-2, with TRBD1 matching over 7 bases. The trim removed 6 bases at V and 8 bases at J, leaving 6 bases unmatched. CDR3 length: 12 residues. Looked up from germline, CDR1 is MNHEY and CDR2 is SVGAGI. DNA for the CDR3: TGTGCCAGCAGGGGGACAGCCCGGGGCTACACCTTC. Translation: CASRGTARGYTF.

This chain connects TRBV5-1 to TRBJ2-2, with a weak D call TRBD2 (6 bases). V lost 4 bases to trimming and J lost 6 bases, with 13 bases between them. CDR3 length: 14 amino acids. Germline V gene lookup returns CDR1 SGHRS and CDR2 YFSETQ. This chain's CDR3 is CASSPGGNAGELFF. CDR3 DNA sequence: TGCGCCAGCAGCCCCGGGGGAAACGCCGGGGAGCTGTTTTTT.